This T cell receptor beta chain is drawn from a study of CD8 T cells in ankylosing spondylitis (TCRdb year 2017). The study in broad terms: To find TCR variants linked to disease, the study profiled T cell receptor beta repertoires in ankylosing spondylitis patients and healthy donors. In total, the full study cohort was made up of approximately 99 healthy donors and 20 to 25 ankylosing spondylitis patients. Peripheral blood samples were taken, and synovial fluid was additionally collected from ankylosing spondylitis patients. Broader findings and caveats from the paper: A CD8+ phenotype was shown by the disease-linked clones, which were found at relatively low frequencies in peripheral blood. Some motif variants were previously reported in synovial fluid and blood of reactive arthritis patients, suggesting common disease-initiation mechanisms. A TCR beta motif made up of eight highly homologous amino acid variants appeared to be characteristic of blood from ankylosing spondylitis patients. According to the report, matched synovial fluid samples from ankylosing spondylitis patients were significantly enriched for the disease-linked clones.

The germline V gene provides CDR1 KGHSH and CDR2 LQKENI. V is reduced by 6 bases and J by 4 bases, leaving a spacing of 19 bases between them. The CDR3 contains 16 residues, cysteine and phenylalanine counted. The kept DNA is CDR3 alone, 48 bases in frame from the first base. TCRdb names Illumina HiSeq 2500 as the instrument used. TCR beta libraries were prepared by quantitative 5'-RACE with molecular barcodes. The study's processing was this. A new computational method, built on a probabilistic model of VDJ rearrangement, was used to identify disease-linked TCR variants. TCRdb redid the processing of the public reads, applying fastp at Q25 and MiXCR, and retained in-frame beta chains. Rows merge per CDR3 protein into single entries with the most common DNA and genes. It is TCRdb's table, rather than the study itself, that gives the V and J calls and clone size. Counted in this sample were nearly 350,000 distinct CDR3 sequences; 14% to 15% of them appeared once. The ten largest make up about 1.1% of the sample.

A note on this clonotype: The antigen it recognizes is unknown. Per-base qualities were not stored, and no clone one base away is much larger.

The receptor comes from a male donor with ankylosing spondylitis or in good health (not recorded which). This receptor chain uses TRBV18 and TRBJ2-1; the D gene is unclear. Specimen: blood, either unsorted or a sorted T cell fraction (not recorded which). The bases are TGTGCCAGCTCCCCGTTCGGCTCCCGGACGTACAATGAGCAGTTCTTC. Its translation is CASSPFGSRTYNEQFF.